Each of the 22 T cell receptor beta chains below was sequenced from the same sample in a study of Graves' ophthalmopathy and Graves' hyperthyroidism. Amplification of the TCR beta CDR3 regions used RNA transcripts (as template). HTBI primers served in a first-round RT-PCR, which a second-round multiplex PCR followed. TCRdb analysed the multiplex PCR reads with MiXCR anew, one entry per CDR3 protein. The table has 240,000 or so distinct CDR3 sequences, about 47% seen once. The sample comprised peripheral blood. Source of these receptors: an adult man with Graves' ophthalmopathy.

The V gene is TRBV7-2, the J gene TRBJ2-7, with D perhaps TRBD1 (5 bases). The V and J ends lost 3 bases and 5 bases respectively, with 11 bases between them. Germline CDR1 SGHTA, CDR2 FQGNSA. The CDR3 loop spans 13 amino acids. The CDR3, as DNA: TGTGCCAGCAGCTTCGCTGGACATAACGAGCAGTACTTC. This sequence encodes CASSFAGHNEQYF.

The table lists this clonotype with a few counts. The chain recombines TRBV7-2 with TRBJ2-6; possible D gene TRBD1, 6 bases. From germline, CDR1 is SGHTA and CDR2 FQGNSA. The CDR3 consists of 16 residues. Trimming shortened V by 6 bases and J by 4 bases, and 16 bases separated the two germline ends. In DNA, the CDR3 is TGTGCCAGCAGTCGAGGATCGGGGACAGGGGCCAACGTCCTGACTTTC. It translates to CASSRGSGTGANVLTF.

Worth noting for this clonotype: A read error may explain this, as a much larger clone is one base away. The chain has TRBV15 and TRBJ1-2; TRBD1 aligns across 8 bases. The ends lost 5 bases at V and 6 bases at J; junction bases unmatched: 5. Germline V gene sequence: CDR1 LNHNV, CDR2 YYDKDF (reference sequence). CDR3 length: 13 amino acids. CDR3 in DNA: TGTGCCACCAGCTCCTTGGGACAGGATGGCTACACCTTC. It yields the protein CATSSLGQDGYTF.

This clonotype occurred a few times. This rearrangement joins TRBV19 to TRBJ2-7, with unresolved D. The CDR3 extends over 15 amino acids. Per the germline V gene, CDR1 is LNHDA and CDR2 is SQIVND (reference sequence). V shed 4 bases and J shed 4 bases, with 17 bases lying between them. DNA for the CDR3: TGTGCCAGTAGTAGCCCCATCGGCCTCGGATACGAGCAGTACTTC. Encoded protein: CASSSPIGLGYEQYF.

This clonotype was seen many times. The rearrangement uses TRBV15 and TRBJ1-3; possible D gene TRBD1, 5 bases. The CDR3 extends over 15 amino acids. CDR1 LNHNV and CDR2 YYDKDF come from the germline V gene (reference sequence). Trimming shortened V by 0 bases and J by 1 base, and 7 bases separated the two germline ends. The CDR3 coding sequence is TGTGCCACCAGCAGAGATCCAGGGTCTGGAAACACCATATATTTT. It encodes CATSRDPGSGNTIYF.

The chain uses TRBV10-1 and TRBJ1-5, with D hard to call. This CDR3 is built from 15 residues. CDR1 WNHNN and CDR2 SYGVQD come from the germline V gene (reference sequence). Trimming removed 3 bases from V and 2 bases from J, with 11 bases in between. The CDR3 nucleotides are TGCGCCAGCAGTGAAGGAGGTCCGGGCAATCAGCCCCAGCATTTT. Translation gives CASSEGGPGNQPQHF.

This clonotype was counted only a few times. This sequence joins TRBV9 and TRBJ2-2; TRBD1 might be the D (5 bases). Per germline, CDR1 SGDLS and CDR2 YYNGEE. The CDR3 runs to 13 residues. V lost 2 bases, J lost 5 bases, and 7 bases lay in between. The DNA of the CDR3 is TGTGCCAGCAGCGTTCAGGGAACCGGGGAGCTGTTTTTT. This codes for CASSVQGTGELFF.

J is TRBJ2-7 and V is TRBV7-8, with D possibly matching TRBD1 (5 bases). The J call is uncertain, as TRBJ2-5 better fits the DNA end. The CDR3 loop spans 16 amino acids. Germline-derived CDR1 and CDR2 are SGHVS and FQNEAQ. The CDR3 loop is CASSPPGTGGQETQYF. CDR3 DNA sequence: TGTGCCAGCTCACCACCGGGCACAGGTGGTCAAGAGACCCAGTACTTC.

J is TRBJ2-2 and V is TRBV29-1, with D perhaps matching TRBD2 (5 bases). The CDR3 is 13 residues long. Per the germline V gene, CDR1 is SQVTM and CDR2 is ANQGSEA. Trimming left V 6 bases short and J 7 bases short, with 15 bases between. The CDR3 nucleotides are TGCAGCGTCGGGAAGTTGACCGGCGGGGAGCTGTTTTTT. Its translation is CSVGKLTGGELFF.

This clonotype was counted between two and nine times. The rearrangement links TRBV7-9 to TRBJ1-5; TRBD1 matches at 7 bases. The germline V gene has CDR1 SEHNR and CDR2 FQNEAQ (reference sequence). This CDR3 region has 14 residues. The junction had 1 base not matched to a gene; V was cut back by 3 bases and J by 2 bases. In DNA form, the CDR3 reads TGTGCCAGCAGCTTTGGACAGGGCAATCAGCCCCAGCATTTT. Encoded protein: CASSFGQGNQPQHF.

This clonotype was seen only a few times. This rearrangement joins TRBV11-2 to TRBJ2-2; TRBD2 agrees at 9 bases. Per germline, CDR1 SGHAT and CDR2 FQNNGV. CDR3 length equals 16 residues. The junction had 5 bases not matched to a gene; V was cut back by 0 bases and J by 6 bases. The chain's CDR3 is CASSLEGGGASGELFF. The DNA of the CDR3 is TGTGCCAGCAGCTTAGAAGGCGGGGGGGCCTCCGGGGAGCTGTTTTTT.

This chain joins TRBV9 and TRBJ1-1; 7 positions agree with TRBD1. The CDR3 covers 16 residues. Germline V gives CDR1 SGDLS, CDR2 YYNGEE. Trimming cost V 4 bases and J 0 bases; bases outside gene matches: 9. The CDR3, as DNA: TGTGCCAGCAGCCATCTCGGCAGGGGGATGAACACTGAAGCTTTCTTT. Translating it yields CASSHLGRGMNTEAFF.

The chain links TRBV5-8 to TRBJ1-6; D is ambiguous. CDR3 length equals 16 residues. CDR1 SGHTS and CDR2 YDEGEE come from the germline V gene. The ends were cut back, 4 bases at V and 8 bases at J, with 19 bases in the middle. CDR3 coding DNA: TGTGCCAGCAGCCAAGATATAACAACCTTCGATTCACCCCTCCACTTT. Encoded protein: CASSQDITTFDSPLHF.

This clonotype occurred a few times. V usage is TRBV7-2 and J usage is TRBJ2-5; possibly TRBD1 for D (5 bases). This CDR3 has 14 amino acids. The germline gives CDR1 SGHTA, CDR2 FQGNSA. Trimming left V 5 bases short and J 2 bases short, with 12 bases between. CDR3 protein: CASSPGHPQETQYF. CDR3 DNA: TGTGCCAGCAGCCCTGGACATCCGCAAGAGACCCAGTACTTC.

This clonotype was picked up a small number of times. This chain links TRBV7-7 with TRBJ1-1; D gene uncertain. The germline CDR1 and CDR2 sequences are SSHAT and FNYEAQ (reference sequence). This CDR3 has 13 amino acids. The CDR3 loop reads CASPNQWLSEAFF. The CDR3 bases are TGTGCTAGCCCCAACCAATGGTTAAGTGAAGCTTTCTTT.

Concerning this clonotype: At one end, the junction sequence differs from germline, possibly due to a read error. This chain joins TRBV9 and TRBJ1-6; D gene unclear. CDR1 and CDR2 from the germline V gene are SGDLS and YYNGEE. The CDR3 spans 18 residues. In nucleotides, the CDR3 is TGCGCCAGCAGCTCGGTAGTCCTGACGAGCTCCTATAATTCACCCCTCCACTTT. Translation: CASSSVVLTSSYNSPLHF.

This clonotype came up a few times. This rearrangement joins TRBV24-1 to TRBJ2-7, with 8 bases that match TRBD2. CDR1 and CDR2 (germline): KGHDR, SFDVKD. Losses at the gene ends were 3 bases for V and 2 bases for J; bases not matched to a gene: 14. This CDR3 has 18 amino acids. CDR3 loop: CATSDPRRSSGKPYEQYF. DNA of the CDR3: TGTGCCACCAGTGATCCCCGCCGAAGTAGCGGGAAACCCTACGAGCAGTACTTC.

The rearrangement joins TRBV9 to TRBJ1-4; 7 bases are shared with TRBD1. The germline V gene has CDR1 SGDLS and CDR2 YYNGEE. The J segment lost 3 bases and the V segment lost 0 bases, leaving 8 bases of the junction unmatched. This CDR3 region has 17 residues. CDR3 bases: TGTGCCAGCAGCGTAGGAAGGGGGGGGACAGCTAATGAAAAACTGTTTTTT. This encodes CASSVGRGGTANEKLFF.

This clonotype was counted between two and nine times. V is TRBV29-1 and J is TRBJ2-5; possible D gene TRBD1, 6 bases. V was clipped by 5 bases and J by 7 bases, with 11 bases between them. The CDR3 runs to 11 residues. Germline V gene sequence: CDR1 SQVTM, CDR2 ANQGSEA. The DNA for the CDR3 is TGCAGCGTTACCACAGGGTTGACCCAGTACTTC. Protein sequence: CSVTTGLTQYF.

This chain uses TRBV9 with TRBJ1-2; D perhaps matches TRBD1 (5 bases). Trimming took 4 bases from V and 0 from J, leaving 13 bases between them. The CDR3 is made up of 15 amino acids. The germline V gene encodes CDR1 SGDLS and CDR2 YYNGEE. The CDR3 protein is CASSSRQTANYGYTF. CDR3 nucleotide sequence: TGTGCCAGCAGCTCCCGACAGACAGCTAACTATGGCTACACCTTC.

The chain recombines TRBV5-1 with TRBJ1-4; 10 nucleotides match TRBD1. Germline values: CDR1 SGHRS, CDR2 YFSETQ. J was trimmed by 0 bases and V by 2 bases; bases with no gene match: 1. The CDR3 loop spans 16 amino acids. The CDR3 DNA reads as TGCGCCAGCAGCTTCGGACAGGGGGCAACTAATGAAAAACTGTTTTTT. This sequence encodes CASSFGQGATNEKLFF.

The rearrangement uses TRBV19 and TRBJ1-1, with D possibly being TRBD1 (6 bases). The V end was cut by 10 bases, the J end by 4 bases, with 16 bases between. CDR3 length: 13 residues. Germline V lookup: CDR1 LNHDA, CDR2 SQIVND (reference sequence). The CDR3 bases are TGTGCCACCAAAAGGGGAGGGGGCACTGAAGCTTTCTTT. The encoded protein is CATKRGGGTEAFF.